The clone carrying this TCR beta chain showed up many times. The sample is drawn from a study of T cells in Graves' hyperthyroidism and ophthalmopathy. Study details: Peripheral blood was drawn at first diagnosis, prior to all treatment.

Trimming removed 7 bases from V and 2 bases from J, with 10 bases in between. This CDR3 has 13 amino acids. Germline values: CDR1 MDHEN, CDR2 SYDVKM. TCR beta CDR3 sequences were amplified from RNA transcripts. First-round RT-PCR targeting the TCR CDR3 was performed with the HTBI primer set. TCRdb reprocessed the multiplex PCR reads via MiXCR and lists one record per CDR3 protein. The sample lists 500,000 to 700,000 distinct CDR3 sequences, around 17% occurring once. The sequenced material came from blood. The V gene is TRBV28, the J gene TRBJ2-3; no clear D gene. This clonotype originated in a woman aged 18-29 years with Graves' hyperthyroidism. The CDR3 sequence is CASNNRITDTQYF. The CDR3 bases are TGTGCCAGCAACAACCGGATCACAGATACGCAGTATTTT. The full variable domain, in which reference TRBV28 and TRBJ2-3 provide the parts outside the CDR3, is DVKVTQSSRYLVKRTGEKVFLECVQDMDHENMFWYRQDPGLGLRLIYFSYDVKMKEKGDIPEGYSVSREKKERFSLILESASTNQTSMYLCASNNRITDTQYFGPGTRLTVL.